Shown below are 26 T cell receptor beta chains from a single sample sequenced in a study of blood T cell repertoires in COVID-19. The method was immunoSEQ multiplex PCR; TCRdb's version includes in-frame clones alone and lacks a portion of them. The profile shows around 120,000 clones, around 90% of them singletons. Material: peripheral blood. Receptors were obtained from a woman aged 55-70 years with COVID-19, enrolled during active disease.

The chain couples TRBV19 to TRBJ1-4, with TRBD1 identical over 9 bases. With V trimmed by 8 bases and J by 4 bases, 8 bases remained unmatched. CDR1 is LNHDA and CDR2 is SQIVND in the germline V gene (reference sequence). The CDR3 is made up of 15 amino acids. The CDR3 loop reads CASSEPGQGNEKLFF. For the CDR3, the DNA is TGTGCCAGTTCCGAACCGGGACAGGGTAATGAAAAACTGTTTTTT.

The chain couples TRBV24-1 to TRBJ1-2, with D possibly matching TRBD1 (6 bases). The germline CDR1 and CDR2 sequences are KGHDR and SFDVKD. V shed 3 bases and J shed 6 bases, with 10 bases lying between them. This CDR3 is built from 13 residues. The CDR3 reads CATSDGQSNGYTF. Written as DNA, the CDR3 is TGTGCCACCAGTGATGGACAGTCCAATGGCTACACCTTC.

The rearrangement links TRBV19 to TRBJ2-2; D might be TRBD1 (6 bases). CDR1 and CDR2 from the germline V gene are LNHDA and SQIVND (reference sequence). The ends were cut back, 5 bases at V and 6 bases at J, with 19 bases in the middle. There are 16 residues in the CDR3. The CDR3 nucleotides read TGTGCCAGTAGTCCACGGACAGAAGTAGTCGCCGGGGAGCTGTTTTTT. Its translation: CASSPRTEVVAGELFF.

The CDR3 sequence is CASSRDRGVTGSPLHF. The DNA of the CDR3 is TGTGCCAGCAGTCGAGACAGGGGGGTAACTGGATCACCCCTCCACTTT. This rearrangement joins TRBV6-6 to TRBJ1-6; TRBD1 matches at 9 bases. Unmatched junction bases numbered 12, after V lost 5 bases and J lost 10 bases. The CDR3 has 16 amino acids. Germline CDR1 reads MNHNY; CDR2 reads SVGAGI (reference sequence).

The rearrangement joins TRBV9 to TRBJ2-1; 7 bases agree with TRBD2. The V gene's germline CDR1 is SGDLS and CDR2 YYNGEE. The CDR3 is 13 residues long. The ends lost 0 bases at V and 9 bases at J; junction bases unmatched: 3. Written as DNA, the CDR3 is TGTGCCAGCAGCGTAGGGACTAGTCGTGAGCAGTTCTTC. As protein: CASSVGTSREQFF.

The chain employs TRBV27 and TRBJ2-6; no firm D call. Germline values: CDR1 MNHEY, CDR2 SMNVEV (reference sequence). The CDR3 runs 18 residues. Trimming stripped 6 bases from V and 0 bases from J, with 18 bases between. The CDR3 spells CASSPIPTVLSGANVLTF. The CDR3 DNA sequence: TGTGCCAGCAGCCCCATCCCCACAGTCCTCTCTGGGGCCAACGTCCTGACTTTC. Complete variable domain (other parts from reference TRBV27 and TRBJ2-6): EAQVTQNPRYLITVTGKKLTVTCSQNMNHEYMSWYRQDPGLGLRQIYYSMNVEVTDKGDVPEGYKVSRKEKRNFPLILESPSPNQTSLYFCASSPIPTVLSGANVLTFGAGSRLTVL.

This rearrangement joins TRBV5-5 to TRBJ1-5, with D hard to call. Germline V CDR1 and CDR2: SGHKS, YYEKEE (reference sequence). This CDR3 comprises 16 residues. Trimming cost V 5 bases and J 3 bases, with 18 bases left between them. CDR3 sequence reads: CASRSGSGQNNQPQHF. CDR3 nucleotides: TGTGCCAGCAGGTCGGGTTCGGGTCAGAACAATCAGCCCCAGCATTTT.

The rearrangement links TRBV4-1 to TRBJ1-4; D possibly corresponds to TRBD1 (6 bases). V was pared by 3 bases and J by 3 bases, with 17 bases between. The length of the CDR3 is 17 residues. Germline V gives CDR1 MGHRA, CDR2 YSYEKL. The CDR3 nucleotides are TGCGCCAGCAGCCACGGACGCACAGGGTCTTCTAATGAAAAACTGTTTTTT. Its translation: CASSHGRTGSSNEKLFF.

The chain joins TRBV9 to TRBJ1-4; possibly TRBD1 for D (5 bases). Looked up from germline, CDR1 is SGDLS and CDR2 is YYNGEE. The CDR3 has 15 amino acids. With 0 bases removed from V and 5 bases from J, the gap between germline ends came to 11 bases. This chain's CDR3 is CASSVEGRSNEKLFF. The CDR3 nucleotides read TGTGCCAGCAGCGTAGAGGGGAGGTCGAATGAAAAACTGTTTTTT.

The rearrangement links TRBV19 to TRBJ1-5; 8 bases agree with TRBD1. The CDR3 contains 15 residues. Germline CDR1 LNHDA, CDR2 SQIVND (reference sequence). V dropped 5 bases and J dropped 2; count of bases not matched to a gene: 5. CDR3 coding DNA: TGTGCCAGTAGTGCAGGGGGCTCTGGCAATCAGCCCCAGCATTTT. Protein product: CASSAGGSGNQPQHF. The entire variable domain, with the rest obtained from reference TRBV19 and TRBJ1-5, is as follows: DGGITQSPKYLFRKEGQNVTLSCEQNLNHDAMYWYRQDPGQGLRLIYYSQIVNDFQKGDIAEGYSVSREKKESFPLTVTSAQKNPTAFYLCASSAGGSGNQPQHFGDGTRLSIL.

The rearrangement joins TRBV4-2 to TRBJ1-5; the D gene is possibly TRBD1 (6 bases). V was cut by 0 bases and J by 7 bases, with 19 bases left in between. The CDR3 consists of 17 residues. Germline CDR1 and CDR2: LGHNA and YNFKEQ. Here the CDR3 reads CASSQDPNRVPGQPQHF. DNA for the CDR3: TGTGCCAGCAGCCAAGATCCAAACAGGGTACCTGGACAGCCCCAGCATTTT.

The chain links TRBV5-1 to TRBJ1-4, with D tentatively TRBD1 (6 bases). Trimming stripped 2 bases from V and 7 bases from J, with 12 bases between. CDR1 and CDR2 (germline): SGHRS, YFSETQ. The CDR3 covers 14 residues. CDR3 nucleotide sequence: TGCGCCAGCAGCTTATCAGGGGTTAGTGAAAAACTGTTTTTT. This gives the protein CASSLSGVSEKLFF.

The chain couples TRBV10-3 to TRBJ2-1; unclear D gene. The CDR3 consists of 14 residues. Germline V gives CDR1 ENHRY, CDR2 SYGVKD. V lost 10 bases, J lost 7 bases, and 20 bases lay in between. The CDR3 is CANAYSAERNEQFF. CDR3 coding DNA: TGTGCCAACGCGTACTCCGCCGAGAGGAATGAGCAGTTCTTC.

CDR3 protein: CASFGGATRGYEQYF. CDR3 in DNA: TGTGCCAGCTTTGGGGGCGCAACGAGGGGGTACGAGCAGTACTTC. V usage is TRBV28 and J usage is TRBJ2-7; weak D call: TRBD1 (6 bases). The CDR3 has 15 residues. V was cut by 8 bases and J by 4 bases, with 21 bases left in between. CDR1 is MDHEN, CDR2 SYDVKM, per germline.

V gene TRBV3-1 (or the pseudogene TRBV3-2) combines with J gene TRBJ1-4; TRBD1 matches 9 bases. The CDR3 runs to 13 residues. Germline V gene sequence: CDR1 LGHDT, CDR2 YNNKEL (reference sequence). V shed 11 bases, J shed 7 bases, and the junction held 8 bases outside the gene matches. This chain's CDR3 is CAAGDRVIEKLFF. The CDR3 DNA reads TGTGCCGCTGGGGACAGGGTTATTGAAAAACTGTTTTTT.

The chain uses TRBV7-9 and TRBJ2-1; D unresolved. V shed 5 bases and J shed 3 bases, with 17 bases lying between them. The CDR3 is made up of 16 amino acids. The germline gives CDR1 SEHNR, CDR2 FQNEAQ (reference sequence). CDR3 sequence: CASSGAVGSSYNEQFF. CDR3 nucleotides: TGTGCCAGCAGCGGAGCTGTGGGTTCCAGCTACAATGAGCAGTTCTTC.

This chain connects TRBV10-3 to TRBJ2-3; TRBD2 matches at 10 bases. J was trimmed by 5 bases and V by 6 bases; bases with no gene match: 5. The germline CDR1 and CDR2 sequences are ENHRY and SYGVKD. The CDR3 runs to 14 residues. CDR3 coding DNA: TGTGCCATCAGAAGCGGGGGGGCGGGAGATACGCAGTATTTT. Amino acids: CAIRSGGAGDTQYF.

The chain links TRBV3-1 (or the pseudogene TRBV3-2) to TRBJ2-1; TRBD2 matches at 7 bases. This CDR3 spans 15 amino acids. V lost 7 bases and J lost 4; bases outside the gene matches: 10. Per germline, CDR1 LGHDT and CDR2 YNNKEL (reference sequence). CDR3 region: CASTGGSGEYNEQFF. The CDR3 DNA reads as TGTGCCAGCACCGGGGGGAGCGGGGAGTACAATGAGCAGTTCTTC.

The rearrangement joins TRBV4-2 to TRBJ2-5; TRBD1 is a possible D gene (6 bases). The V and J ends lost 3 bases and 2 bases respectively, with 16 bases between them. CDR1 LGHNA and CDR2 YNFKEQ come from the germline V gene. This CDR3 is 16 amino acids long. This chain's CDR3 is CASSQGARQLQETQYF. DNA for the CDR3: TGTGCCAGCAGCCAGGGGGCAAGACAGCTTCAAGAGACCCAGTACTTC.

The chain has TRBV6-4 and TRBJ1-5, with 8 nucleotides matching TRBD1. The CDR3 totals 13 residues. CDR1 and CDR2 (germline): MRHNA, SNTAGT. V lost 6 bases, J lost 5 bases, and 3 bases stayed unmatched. CDR3 coding DNA: TGTGCCAGCAGCCTACAGGGGGATCAGCCCCAGCATTTT. It yields the protein CASSLQGDQPQHF.

V is TRBV27 and J is TRBJ2-3; TRBD2 matches 9 bases. CDR1 and CDR2 from the germline V gene are MNHEY and SMNVEV (reference sequence). The CDR3 has 15 amino acids. J was trimmed by 10 bases and V by 4 bases; bases with no gene match: 12. DNA for the CDR3: TGTGCCAGCAGTTGGGCGGGGGGGCCGGATTTTCCGCAGTATTTT. The encoded protein is CASSWAGGPDFPQYF.

The chain employs TRBV7-2 and TRBJ2-5; no reliable D call. CDR3 length: 16 amino acids. V was clipped by 1 base and J by 2 bases, with 14 bases between them. Germline V gives CDR1 SGHTA, CDR2 FQGNSA. CDR3 sequence reads: CASSLVLFIQQETQYF. DNA of the CDR3: TGTGCCAGCAGCTTAGTTTTGTTCATCCAGCAAGAGACCCAGTACTTC.

CDR3 bases: TGTGCCAGCAGGCGGTCAGTGAGTTATGGCTACACCTTC. It specifies CASRRSVSYGYTF. V usage is TRBV6-5 and J usage is TRBJ1-2, with unresolved D. Germline V gene lookup returns CDR1 MNHEY and CDR2 SVGAGI. V was clipped by 6 bases and J by 5 bases, with 13 bases between them. The CDR3 is made up of 13 amino acids.

The genes are TRBV7-9 and TRBJ2-2; possible D gene TRBD2, 5 bases. The V end was cut by 2 bases, the J end by 6 bases, with 7 bases between. The CDR3 sequence is 13 residues long. In germline, CDR1 is SEHNR, CDR2 FQNEAQ (reference sequence). The DNA for the CDR3 is TGTGCCAGCAGCTTATCCGGGGCCGGGGAGCTGTTTTTT. Translating gives CASSLSGAGELFF.

The chain uses TRBV4-2 and TRBJ1-1; D is ambiguous. The length of the CDR3 is 15 residues. CDR1 LGHNA and CDR2 YNFKEQ come from the germline V gene. V was shortened by 1 base and J by 2 bases, with 11 bases between the two germline ends. As DNA, the CDR3 is TGTGCCAGCAGCCAAGTACTAGGAACCAACACTGAAGCTTTCTTT. Its protein is CASSQVLGTNTEAFF.

The chain joins TRBV19 to TRBJ1-5; D perhaps matches TRBD1 (6 bases). V was pared by 4 bases and J by 5 bases, with 9 bases between. Germline loops: CDR1 LNHDA, CDR2 SQIVND (reference sequence). The CDR3 consists of 13 residues. Here the CDR3 DNA reads TGTGCCAGTAGTACTCGGACAGATCAGCCCCAGCATTTT. This encodes CASSTRTDQPQHF.